This T cell receptor beta chain came from a study of OX40 agonist ivuxolimab in advanced cancers. The overall study: Partial response was recorded in three patients: one hepatocellular carcinoma and two cutaneous melanoma cases.

Only a few counts were recorded for this clone. Antigen unknown. The study, taken as a whole, reports: Circulating CD4+ and CD8+ T cells showed clonal expansion by week 6 at 0.1 to 3.0 mg/kg. Expanded peripheral T cells had an undetermined antigen specificity. On average, a greater number of expanded clones characterised CD8+ T cells relative to CD4+.

The CDR3 length is 15 residues. V shed 2 bases, J shed 4 bases, and the junction held 6 bases outside the gene matches. Per the germline V gene, CDR1 is SGHNT and CDR2 is YYREEE (reference sequence). Sequenced by immunoSEQ multiplex PCR; TCRdb stores in-frame clones only, minus some. The sample has 30,000 or so clones, over 80% seen once. Sequencing used CD4+ or CD8+ T cells sorted from blood, obtained in a trial of the OX40 agonist ivuxolimab. The receptor comes from an adult with an advanced solid tumor such as melanoma, head and neck, liver or kidney cancer. This rearrangement joins TRBV5-4 to TRBJ2-5, with 9 positions matching TRBD1. The DNA for the CDR3 is TGTGCCAGCAGCTTTCGCGACAGGGGGAGAGAGACCCAGTACTTC. This gives the protein CASSFRDRGRETQYF.